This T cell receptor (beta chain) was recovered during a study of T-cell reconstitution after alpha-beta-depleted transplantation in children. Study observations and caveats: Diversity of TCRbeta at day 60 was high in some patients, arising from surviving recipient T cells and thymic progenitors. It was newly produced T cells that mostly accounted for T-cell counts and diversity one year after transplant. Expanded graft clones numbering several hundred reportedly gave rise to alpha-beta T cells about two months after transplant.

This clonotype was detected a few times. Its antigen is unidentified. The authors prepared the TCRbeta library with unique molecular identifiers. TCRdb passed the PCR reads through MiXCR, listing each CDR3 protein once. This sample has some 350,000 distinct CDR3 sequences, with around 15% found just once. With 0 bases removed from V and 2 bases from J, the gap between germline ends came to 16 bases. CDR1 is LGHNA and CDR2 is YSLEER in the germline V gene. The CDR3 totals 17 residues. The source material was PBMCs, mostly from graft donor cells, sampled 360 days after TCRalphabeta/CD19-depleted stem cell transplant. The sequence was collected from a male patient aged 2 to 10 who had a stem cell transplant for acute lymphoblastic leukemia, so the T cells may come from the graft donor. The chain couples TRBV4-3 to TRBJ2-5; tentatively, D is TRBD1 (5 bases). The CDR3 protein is CASSQDRLGVLQETQYF. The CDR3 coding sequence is TGCGCCAGCAGCCAAGATCGTTTAGGGGTTTTACAAGAGACCCAGTACTTC.